Shown below are 9 T cell receptor beta chains from a single sample sequenced in a study of CD8 T cells in ankylosing spondylitis (dated by TCRdb to about 2017). The method was 5' RACE. The data were produced on an Illumina HiSeq 2500. The public reads were reanalyzed by TCRdb: fastp trimming at Q25, MiXCR alignment, in-frame beta chains only. Each entry merges the rows of one CDR3 protein and shows their most common DNA and genes. This sample lists 84,000 or so distinct CDR3 sequences; around 30% were detected once. The top ten hold 45% to 65% of the sample. Sequenced: blood, either unsorted or a sorted T cell fraction (not recorded which). Every receptor here comes from a male donor with ankylosing spondylitis or in good health (not recorded which).

The rearrangement links TRBV5-1 to TRBJ1-1; 8 bases match TRBD1. CDR3 length: 15 amino acids. The ends lost 3 bases at V and 0 bases at J; junction bases unmatched: 4. Germline V CDR1 and CDR2: SGHRS, YFSETQ. The CDR3 sequence is CASSSTGGMNTEAFF. For the CDR3, the DNA is TGCGCCAGCAGCTCTACAGGGGGAATGAACACTGAAGCTTTCTTT. Looking up the rest from reference TRBV5-1 and TRBJ1-1 gives the full variable domain: KAGVTQTPRYLIKTRGQQVTLSCSPISGHRSVSWYQQTPGQGLQFLFEYFSETQRNKGNFPGRFSGRQFSNSRSEMNVSTLELGDSALYLCASSSTGGMNTEAFFGQGTRLTVV.

The chain couples TRBV7-2 to TRBJ1-1, with 7 bases matching TRBD1. V was pared by 4 bases and J by 2 bases, with 4 bases of the junction left unmatched. The CDR3 runs 14 residues. Germline V gene sequence: CDR1 SGHTA, CDR2 FQGNSA. This chain's CDR3 is CASSSTGPNTEAFF. CDR3 DNA: TGTGCCAGCAGCTCGACAGGGCCAAACACTGAAGCTTTCTTT.

V and J are TRBV20-1 and TRBJ1-1; possible D gene TRBD1, 5 bases. The V end lost 6 bases, the J end lost 5 bases, and 19 bases lay between the germline ends. Germline values: CDR1 DFQATT, CDR2 SNEGSKA (reference sequence). The CDR3 loop spans 14 amino acids. The CDR3 region has the DNA TGCAGTGCATATGGTGGAGGGGCGCAAACTGAAGCTTTCTTT. This gives the protein CSAYGGGAQTEAFF.

On this clonotype itself: Germline and junction disagree at one end, which may indicate a read error. V is TRBV10-3 and J is TRBJ2-6, with D possibly TRBD1 on 5 matching bases. Germline V gene lookup returns CDR1 ENHRY and CDR2 SYGVKD. This CDR3 is built from 17 residues. The DNA for the CDR3 is TGTGCCACCCGAGCTGGACAAATACGTTCTGGGGCCAACGGCCTGACTTTC. Its protein is CATRAGQIRSGANGLTF.

This clonotype was found many times. The CDR3 DNA reads as TGTGCCAGCAGTCCTAGAATCAGAGCTGGCTACACCTTC. Translated: CASSPRIRAGYTF. V and J are TRBV12-3 or TRBV12-4 and TRBJ1-2; no clear D. V was pared by 5 bases and J by 7 bases, with 14 bases between. This CDR3 contains 13 residues.

The chain employs TRBV7-2 and TRBJ2-2; 12 nucleotides align to TRBD2. The CDR3 totals 15 residues. Losses at the gene ends were 5 bases for V and 7 bases for J; bases not matched to a gene: 5. Germline CDR1 SGHTA, CDR2 FQGNSA. Here the CDR3 reads CASSPLAGGIGELFF. CDR3 bases: TGTGCCAGCAGCCCCCTAGCGGGAGGGATCGGGGAGCTGTTTTTT.

This clonotype has only a few counts. The J gene is TRBJ2-2, the V gene TRBV6-1, with D hard to call. This CDR3 comprises 15 residues. V lost 0 bases to trimming and J lost 5 bases, with 10 bases between them. CDR1 MNHNS and CDR2 SASEGT come from the germline V gene. As DNA, the CDR3 is TGTGCCAGCAGTGAAGCGGGGTATTGGACCGGGGAGCTGTTTTTT. This sequence encodes CASSEAGYWTGELFF.

This clonotype came up a few times. This chain links TRBV24-1 with TRBJ2-5; D is possibly TRBD1 (6 bases). Germline assignment: CDR1 KGHDR and CDR2 SFDVKD. Trimming stripped 5 bases from V and 9 bases from J, with 12 bases between. The CDR3 extends over 12 amino acids. CDR3 in amino acids: CATSAPEGAQYF. CDR3 nucleotide sequence: TGTGCCACCAGTGCTCCTGAGGGGGCCCAGTACTTC.

CDR3 bases: TGTGCCAGCAGTTTAGGGGCAGACACAGATACGCAGTATTTT. This codes for CASSLGADTDTQYF. The chain combines TRBV12-3 or TRBV12-4 with TRBJ2-3; the D is unclear. CDR3 length: 14 amino acids. The V and J ends lost 1 base and 2 bases respectively, with 7 bases between them.